The rows below give T cell receptor beta chains drawn from one sample of a study of identical twins. Each CDR3 protein gets one entry after TCRdb re-called the 5' RACE reads with MiXCR. The data hold 600,000 to 800,000 distinct CDR3 sequences, with 20% to 25% observed a single time. These sequences were also reported in another study, on T cells expressing NK-cell markers.

Source material: PBMCs. The receptors here all came from a woman between 18 and 29 years old in good health. Both conserved end residues are part of each CDR3. A D gene is named only where the DNA matches it firmly. The size entry is marked missing in some rows and otherwise reads once, few, many or a size class.

clone_size,j_call,d_call,v_call,cdr3_aa,cdr3_nt
few,TRBJ2-1,-,TRBV20-1,CSASTGISYNEQFF,TGCAGTGCGAGCACAGGAATAAGTTACAATGAGCAGTTCTTC
many,TRBJ1-2,-,TRBV12-3/TRBV12-4,CASSFGSYGYTF,TGTGCCAGCAGTTTCGGAAGCTATGGCTACACCTTC
-,TRBJ1-1,TRBD1,TRBV6-5,CASSYSGGGTGAFF,TGTGCCAGCAGTTACTCGGGAGGGGGCACGGGAGCTTTCTTT
few,TRBJ2-7,-,TRBV20-1,CSAPLSPYEQYF,TGCAGTGCTCCCCTGTCTCCCTACGAGCAGTACTTC
few,TRBJ1-1,-,TRBV9,CASSPRPGSTEAFF,TGTGCCAGCAGCCCCCGACCCGGGTCCACTGAAGCTTTCTTT
many,TRBJ1-2,-,TRBV29-1,CSVDSGFHGYTF,TGCAGCGTTGATTCGGGTTTCCATGGCTACACCTTC
-,TRBJ2-5,-,TRBV20-1,CSARKYQETQYF,TGCAGTGCTAGGAAGTACCAAGAGACCCAGTACTTC
few,TRBJ2-5,-,TRBV11-1,CASSLALLTAGPEGVQETQYF,TGTGCCAGCAGCTTGGCCCTTTTAACAGCGGGACCAGAGGGGGTACAAGAGACCCAGTACTTC
-,TRBJ2-4,TRBD1,TRBV20-1,CSARKSWTGDSKNIQYF,TGCAGTGCTAGAAAGTCATGGACAGGTGATTCCAAAAACATTCAGTACTTC
few,TRBJ2-7,TRBD2,TRBV20-1,CSAGGLVYEQYF,TGCAGTGCCGGAGGACTAGTGTACGAGCAGTACTTC
few,TRBJ2-1,-,TRBV12-3/TRBV12-4,CASSSIPRDYNEQFF,TGTGCCAGCAGTTCAATACCCCGGGACTACAATGAGCAGTTCTTC
few,TRBJ2-1,TRBD2,TRBV27,CASSGQASGRPNEQFF,TGTGCCAGCAGTGGTCAGGCTAGCGGGAGACCCAATGAGCAGTTCTTC
many,TRBJ1-5,-,TRBV12-3/TRBV12-4,CASSPSLGPQHF,TGTGCCAGCAGTCCTTCTCTTGGGCCCCAGCATTTT
once,TRBJ2-5,TRBD2,TRBV4-3,CASSQRGLALQTQYF,TGCGCCAGCAGCCAACGTGGACTAGCGTTACAGACCCAGTACTTC
few,TRBJ2-4,-,TRBV13,CASSVLSKNIQYF,TGTGCCAGCAGCGTATTAAGCAAAAACATTCAGTACTTC
-,TRBJ2-7,-,TRBV20-1,CSARGREWSYEQYF,TGCAGTGCAAGAGGACGGGAGTGGTCATACGAGCAGTACTTC
few,TRBJ2-7,-,TRBV29-1,CSVVDSDEQYF,TGCAGCGTTGTTGACAGCGACGAGCAGTACTTC
few,TRBJ1-1,-,TRBV6-1,CASSRPIDTEAFF,TGTGCCAGCAGCAGACCGATAGACACTGAAGCTTTCTTT